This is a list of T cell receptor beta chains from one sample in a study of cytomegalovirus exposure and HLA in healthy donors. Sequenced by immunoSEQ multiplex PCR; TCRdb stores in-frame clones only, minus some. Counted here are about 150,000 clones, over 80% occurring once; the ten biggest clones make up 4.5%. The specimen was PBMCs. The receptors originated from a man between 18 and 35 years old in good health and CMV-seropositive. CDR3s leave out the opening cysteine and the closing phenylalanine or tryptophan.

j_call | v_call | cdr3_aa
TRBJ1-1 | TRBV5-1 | ASSFEQLNTEAF
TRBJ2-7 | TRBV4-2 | ASSQVQGSSYEQY
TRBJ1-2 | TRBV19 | ASWGHPNYGYT
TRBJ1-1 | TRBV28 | ASRLFGPQGPEAF
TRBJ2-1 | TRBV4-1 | ASSQEAGDYSYNEQF
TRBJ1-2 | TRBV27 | ASSRGPRTGAGYGYT
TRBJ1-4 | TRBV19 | ASSNYGTENEKLF
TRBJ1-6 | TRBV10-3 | AISETGTNSPLH
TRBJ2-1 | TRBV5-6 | ASSLVVRGGRRGGEQF
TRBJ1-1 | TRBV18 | ASSPEARYAEAF
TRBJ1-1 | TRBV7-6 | ASSAGLNTEAF
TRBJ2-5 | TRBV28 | ASRRGGTQY